This T cell receptor beta chain was sequenced for a study of T cells in Graves' hyperthyroidism and ophthalmopathy. Background on the study: Peripheral blood was collected at initial diagnosis, before any treatment.

Germline V gene sequence: CDR1 SEHNR, CDR2 FQNEAQ (reference sequence). This CDR3 spans 15 amino acids. Trimming took 4 bases from V and 4 from J; bases not matched to a gene: 9. The TCR beta CDR3 regions underwent amplification using RNA transcripts as the source. Initially, a first-round RT-PCR of the TCR CDR3 employed the HTBI primer set. TCRdb used MiXCR to reprocess the multiplex PCR reads, holding one entry per CDR3 protein. The table lists hundreds of thousands of distinct CDR3 sequences, just over 35% of them singletons. Graves' hyperthyroidism showing no ophthalmopathy progression within 18 months was considered stable. Fresh peripheral blood, roughly 9.8 ml of it, supplied the PBMCs.

This rearrangement joins TRBV7-9 to TRBJ1-2; 7 nucleotides agree with TRBD1. The clonotype comes from a woman aged 40 to 50 with Graves' hyperthyroidism. Specimen: blood. This CDR3 reads CASSSAGQVSYGYTF. CDR3 DNA sequence: TGTGCCAGCAGCTCAGCCGGACAGGTTTCCTATGGCTACACCTTC. Full variable domain (missing parts from reference TRBV7-9 and TRBJ1-2): DTGVSQNPRHKITKRGQNVTFRCDPISEHNRLYWYRQTLGQGPEFLTYFQNEAQLEKSRLLSDRFSAERPKGSFSTLEIQRTEQGDSAMYLCASSSAGQVSYGYTFGSGTRLTVV.